This is a list of T cell receptor beta chains from one sample in a study of T cell responses to AZD1222 COVID-19 vaccine. Assay: immunoSEQ multiplex PCR; the TCRdb copy retains only in-frame clones and omits some. The table includes nearly 110,000 clones, roughly 89% detected once. Specimen: peripheral blood, collected on day 0 of AZD1222 vaccination. The receptors were gathered from an adult in good health. Both conserved end residues are part of each CDR3. A D gene is named only where the DNA matches it firmly.

TRBD2	17	TRBV20-1	CSASSRGLADLRDTQYF
.	16	TRBV5-6	CASSRRTASSGNTIYF
.	17	TRBV19	CASSMDRDPSTNEKLFF
TRBD1	17	TRBV4-3	CASSPDRGRLAPGELFF
.	14	TRBV6-1	CASSESGEGNTIYF
TRBD2	17	TRBV7-2	CASSLAGPGLVDNEQFF
.	16	TRBV6-1	CASSESSAREHYGYTF
TRBD1	15	TRBV6-5	CASSYYGTGTYEQYF
.	13	TRBV4-2	CASSSGFRNTIYF
.	14	TRBV7-9	CASTEGLSGYGYTF
TRBD1	15	TRBV6-5	CASRLTGGAGETQYF
TRBD1	16	TRBV6-2/TRBV6-3	CASSYLRTGVYNEQFF
TRBD1	17	TRBV3-1/TRBV3-2	CASSPRDRAKYNSPLHF
.	12	TRBV19	CASSVSDSAQHF
.	11	TRBV2	CASSVGVEQYF
.	17	TRBV14	CASSQNDGGRAYNEQFF
.	11	TRBV12-5	CASGSGETQYF
.	11	TRBV20-1	CSGHRNTEAFF
TRBD1	13	TRBV12-5	CASGLQGAQPQHF
.	13	TRBV5-4	CASTSVGFETQYF
.	15	TRBV7-8	CASSPPVGEYNEQFF
TRBD2	17	TRBV9	CASSVVAGGSSYNEQFF
.	13	TRBV30	CAWSRVGNSPLHF
.	14	TRBV6-2/TRBV6-3	CASNPAQGNSPLHF
.	15	TRBV7-2	CASSPQGLYNSPLHF
TRBD1	14	TRBV5-1	CASSPGGRDREAFF
.	14	TRBV6-5	CASRTTGRNSPLHF
.	17	TRBV29-1	CSVEDWGGESPWYEQYF
TRBD1	17	TRBV6-2/TRBV6-3	CASSYPTGGGSNQPQHF
.	16	TRBV19	CASSPMGSSGANVLTF
TRBD1	18	TRBV6-2/TRBV6-3	CASSYSTGTGARGTEAFF
TRBD1	17	TRBV4-1	CASSQEFSGTGGYGYTF
.	15	TRBV7-2	CASSLESGSNQPQHF
.	16	TRBV19	CASSIGGVMGNQPQHF
TRBD2	15	TRBV9	CASSVVAGGYNEQFF
.	13	TRBV18	CASSPSGQETQYF
.	14	TRBV3-1/TRBV3-2	CASTLLSTNEKLFF
.	18	TRBV15	CATSSNPWGGSFGNTIYF
TRBD1	15	TRBV9	CASSGRTGPYTEAFF
TRBD1	18	TRBV15	CATSRSAGQGARVYGYTF
.	14	TRBV5-1	CASTYYGENTEAFF
.	14	TRBV7-2	CASNQGSTNTEAFF
.	15	TRBV9	CASSPTMVSSYEQYF
TRBD1	14	TRBV11-2	CASSSVRQGARRTF
.	15	TRBV7-2	CASSIAGAGTGELFF
.	11	TRBV6-4	CASIRTYGYTF
.	11	TRBV20-1	CSATRTAEAFF
.	13	TRBV10-3	CAISETDNQPQHF
TRBD1	18	TRBV19	CASSIRDRGFSTNEKLFF
.	14	TRBV21-1	CASPTSGGAGEQFF
.	15	TRBV5-4	CASSPRDRTSYEQYF